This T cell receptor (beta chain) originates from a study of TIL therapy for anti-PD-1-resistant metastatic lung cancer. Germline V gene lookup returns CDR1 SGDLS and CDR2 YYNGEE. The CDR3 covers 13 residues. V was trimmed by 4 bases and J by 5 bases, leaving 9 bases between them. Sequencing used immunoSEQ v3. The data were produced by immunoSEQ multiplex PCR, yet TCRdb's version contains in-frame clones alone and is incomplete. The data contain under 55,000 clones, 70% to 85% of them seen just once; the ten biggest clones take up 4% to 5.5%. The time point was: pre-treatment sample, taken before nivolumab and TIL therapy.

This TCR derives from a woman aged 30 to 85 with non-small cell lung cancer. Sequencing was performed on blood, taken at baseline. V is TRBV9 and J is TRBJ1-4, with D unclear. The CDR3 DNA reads TGTGCCAGCAGCAAGAGATTAAATGAAAAACTGTTTTTT. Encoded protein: CASSKRLNEKLFF.